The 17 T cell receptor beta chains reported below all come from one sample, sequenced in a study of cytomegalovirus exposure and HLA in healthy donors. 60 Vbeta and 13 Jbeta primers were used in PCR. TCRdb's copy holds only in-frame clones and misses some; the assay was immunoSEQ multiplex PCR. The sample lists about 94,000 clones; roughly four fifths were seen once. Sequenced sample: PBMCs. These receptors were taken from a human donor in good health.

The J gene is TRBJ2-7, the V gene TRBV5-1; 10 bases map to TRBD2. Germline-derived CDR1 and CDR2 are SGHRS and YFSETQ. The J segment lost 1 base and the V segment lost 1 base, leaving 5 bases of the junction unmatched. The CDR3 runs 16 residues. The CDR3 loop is CASSLQAGGASYEQYF. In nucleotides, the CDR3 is TGCGCCAGCAGCTTGCAAGCGGGAGGGGCTTCCTACGAGCAGTACTTC.

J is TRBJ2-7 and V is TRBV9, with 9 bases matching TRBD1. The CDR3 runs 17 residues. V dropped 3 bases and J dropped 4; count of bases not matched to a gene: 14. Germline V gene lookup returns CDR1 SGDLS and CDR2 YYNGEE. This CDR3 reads CASSATGTGITQYEQYF. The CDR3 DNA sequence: TGTGCCAGCAGCGCGACCGGGACAGGGATAACCCAATACGAGCAGTACTTC.

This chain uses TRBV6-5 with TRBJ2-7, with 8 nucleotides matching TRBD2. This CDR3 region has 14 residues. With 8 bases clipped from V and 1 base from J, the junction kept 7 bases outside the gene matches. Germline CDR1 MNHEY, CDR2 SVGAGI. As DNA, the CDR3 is TGTGCCAGCGTCGGACTAGCTAGGTCCTACGAGCAGTACTTC. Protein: CASVGLARSYEQYF.

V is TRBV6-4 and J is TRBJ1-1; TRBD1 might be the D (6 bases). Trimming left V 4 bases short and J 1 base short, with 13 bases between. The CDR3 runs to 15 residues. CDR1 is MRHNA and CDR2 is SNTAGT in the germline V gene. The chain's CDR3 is CASSGGGQSNTEAFF. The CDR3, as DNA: TGTGCCAGCAGTGGGGGTGGACAGTCGAACACTGAAGCTTTCTTT.

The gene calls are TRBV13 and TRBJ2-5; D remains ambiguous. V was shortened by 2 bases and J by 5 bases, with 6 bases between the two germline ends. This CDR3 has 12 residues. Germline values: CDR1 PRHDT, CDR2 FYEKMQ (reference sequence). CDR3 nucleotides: TGTGCCAGCAGCTTACGGCGGGAGACCCAGTACTTC. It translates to CASSLRRETQYF.

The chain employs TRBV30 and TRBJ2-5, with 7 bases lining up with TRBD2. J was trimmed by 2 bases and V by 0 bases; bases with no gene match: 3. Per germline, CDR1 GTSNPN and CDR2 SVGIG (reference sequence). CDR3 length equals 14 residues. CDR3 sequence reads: CAWSVAGVQETQYF. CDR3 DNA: TGTGCCTGGAGTGTTGCGGGGGTTCAAGAGACCCAGTACTTC. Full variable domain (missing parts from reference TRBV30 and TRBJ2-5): SQTIHQWPATLVQPVGSPLSLECTVEGTSNPNLYWYRQAAGRGLQLLFYSVGIGQISSEVPQNLSASRPQDRQFILSSKKLLLSDSGFYLCAWSVAGVQETQYFGPGTRLLVL.

The CDR3 region is CAISDPPEGQETQYF. For the CDR3, the DNA is TGTGCCATCAGTGACCCCCCGGAGGGTCAAGAGACCCAGTACTTC. The genes are TRBV10-3 and TRBJ2-5; a weak D match, TRBD2 (6 bases). CDR1 ENHRY and CDR2 SYGVKD come from the germline V gene. There are 15 residues in the CDR3. V gave up 3 bases and J gave up 2 bases, with 13 bases separating them.

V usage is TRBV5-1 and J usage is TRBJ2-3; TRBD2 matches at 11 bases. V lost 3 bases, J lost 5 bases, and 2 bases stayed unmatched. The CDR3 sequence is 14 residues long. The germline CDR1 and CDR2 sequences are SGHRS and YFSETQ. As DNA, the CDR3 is TGCGCCAGCAGCTGGGGACTAGCGGAAGATACGCAGTATTTT. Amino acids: CASSWGLAEDTQYF.

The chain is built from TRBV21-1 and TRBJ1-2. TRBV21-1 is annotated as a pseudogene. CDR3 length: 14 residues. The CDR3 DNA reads TGTGCCAGCAGCAAAGTCGAGGAGTTCTATGGCTACACCTTC. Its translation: CASSKVEEFYGYTF.

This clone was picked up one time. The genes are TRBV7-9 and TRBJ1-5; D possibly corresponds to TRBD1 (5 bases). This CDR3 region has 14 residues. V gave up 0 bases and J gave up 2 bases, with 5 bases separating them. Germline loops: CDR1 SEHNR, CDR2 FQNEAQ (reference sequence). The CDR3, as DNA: TGTGCCAGCAGCTTAGCAGGGGGCAATCAGCCCCAGCATTTT. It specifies CASSLAGGNQPQHF. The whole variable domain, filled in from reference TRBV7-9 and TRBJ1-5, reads DTGVSQNPRHKITKRGQNVTFRCDPISEHNRLYWYRQTLGQGPEFLTYFQNEAQLEKSRLLSDRFSAERPKGSFSTLEIQRTEQGDSAMYLCASSLAGGNQPQHFGDGTRLSIL.

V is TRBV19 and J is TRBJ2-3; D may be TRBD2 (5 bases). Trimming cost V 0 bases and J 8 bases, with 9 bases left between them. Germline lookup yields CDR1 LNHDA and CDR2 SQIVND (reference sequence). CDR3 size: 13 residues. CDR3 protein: CASSIDPRGTQYF. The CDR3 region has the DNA TGTGCCAGTAGTATAGACCCTCGGGGTACGCAGTATTTT.

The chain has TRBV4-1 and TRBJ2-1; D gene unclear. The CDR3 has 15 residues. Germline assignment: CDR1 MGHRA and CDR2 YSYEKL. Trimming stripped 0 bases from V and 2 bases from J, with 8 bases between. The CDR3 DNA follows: TGCGCCAGCAGCCAAGACCTATCCCCCTACAATGAGCAGTTCTTC. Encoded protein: CASSQDLSPYNEQFF.

The CDR3: CASSSTRAGGLHEQFF. Here the CDR3 DNA reads TGTGCCAGCAGTTCCACCCGAGCGGGGGGGCTCCATGAGCAGTTCTTC. The gene calls are TRBV6-5 and TRBJ2-1; 10 nucleotides agree with TRBD2. J gave up 8 bases and V 4 bases, and 11 bases lay outside the gene matches. CDR1 is MNHEY, CDR2 SVGAGI, per germline. The CDR3 consists of 16 residues.

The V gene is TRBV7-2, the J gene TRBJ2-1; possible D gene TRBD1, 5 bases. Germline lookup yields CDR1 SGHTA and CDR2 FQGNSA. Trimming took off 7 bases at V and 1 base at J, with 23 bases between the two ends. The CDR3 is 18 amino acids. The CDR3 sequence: CASTPALGQGGSYNEQFF. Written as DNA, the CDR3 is TGTGCCAGCACTCCCGCCTTAGGGCAGGGTGGATCCTACAATGAGCAGTTCTTC. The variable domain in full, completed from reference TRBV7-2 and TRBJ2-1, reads GAGVSQSPSNKVTEKGKDVELRCDPISGHTALYWYRQSLGQGLEFLIYFQGNSAPDKSGLPSDRFSAERTGGSVSTLTIQRTQQEDSAVYLCASTPALGQGGSYNEQFFGPGTRLTVL.

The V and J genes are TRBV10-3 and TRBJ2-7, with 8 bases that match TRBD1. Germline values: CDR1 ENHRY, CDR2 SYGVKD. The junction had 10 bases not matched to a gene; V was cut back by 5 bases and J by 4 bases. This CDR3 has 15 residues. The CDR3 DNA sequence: TGTGCCATCAGTCCTGGGGGACAGGCCCTATACGAGCAGTACTTC. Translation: CAISPGGQALYEQYF.

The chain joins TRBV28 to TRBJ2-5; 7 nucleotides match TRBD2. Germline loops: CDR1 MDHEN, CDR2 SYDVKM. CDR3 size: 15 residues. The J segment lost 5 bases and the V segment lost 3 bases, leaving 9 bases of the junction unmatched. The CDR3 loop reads CASSFRRENRETQYF. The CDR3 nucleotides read TGTGCCAGCAGTTTCCGGCGGGAGAATAGGGAGACCCAGTACTTC. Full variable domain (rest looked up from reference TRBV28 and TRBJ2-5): DVKVTQSSRYLVKRTGEKVFLECVQDMDHENMFWYRQDPGLGLRLIYFSYDVKMKEKGDIPEGYSVSREKKERFSLILESASTNQTSMYLCASSFRRENRETQYFGPGTRLLVL.

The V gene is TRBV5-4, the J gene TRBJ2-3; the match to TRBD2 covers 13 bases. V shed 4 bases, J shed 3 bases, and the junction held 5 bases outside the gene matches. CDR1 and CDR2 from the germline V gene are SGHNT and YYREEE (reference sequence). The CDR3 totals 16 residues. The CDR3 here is CASSLRTSGSTDTQYF. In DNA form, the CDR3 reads TGTGCCAGCAGCCTGCGGACTAGCGGGAGTACAGATACGCAGTATTTT.